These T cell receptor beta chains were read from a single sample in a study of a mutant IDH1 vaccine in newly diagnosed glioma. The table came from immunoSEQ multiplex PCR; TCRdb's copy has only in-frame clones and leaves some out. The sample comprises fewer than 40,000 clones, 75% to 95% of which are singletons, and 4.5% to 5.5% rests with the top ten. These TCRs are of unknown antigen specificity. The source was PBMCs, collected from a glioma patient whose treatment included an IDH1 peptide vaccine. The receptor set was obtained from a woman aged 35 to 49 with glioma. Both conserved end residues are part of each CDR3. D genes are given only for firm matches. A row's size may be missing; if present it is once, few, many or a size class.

DNA: TGCGCCAGCAGCCAAGACCTCAGGGACTGGAATTCACCCCTCCACTTT
CDR3: CASSQDLRDWNSPLHF
size: once
V: TRBV4-3
D: -
J: TRBJ1-6

DNA: TGTGCCAGTACCCCGGGCGGACCTCCCTACGAGCAGTACTTC
CDR3: CASTPGGPPYEQYF
size: -
V: TRBV19
D: -
J: TRBJ2-7

DNA: TGTGCCAGCAGTGCCGGACCCTATAGCAATCAGCCCCAGCATTTT
CDR3: CASSAGPYSNQPQHF
size: -
V: TRBV2
D: -
J: TRBJ1-5

DNA: TGTGCCAGCAGCTTGGGTCAGGGTATCCGAAACACCATATATTTT
CDR3: CASSLGQGIRNTIYF
size: -
V: TRBV5-6
D: -
J: TRBJ1-3

DNA: TGCGCCAGCAGCCAAGATTTCGGGGGTTCAGCCCCCTACGAGCAGTACTTC
CDR3: CASSQDFGGSAPYEQYF
size: -
V: TRBV4-3
D: -
J: TRBJ2-7

DNA: TGTGCCAGCAGTCCCGACTCCGCTTCGGGGCGACCCCAGCATTTT
CDR3: CASSPDSASGRPQHF
size: few
V: TRBV27
D: -
J: TRBJ1-5

DNA: TGTGCCAGCAGTGAAATACGTAGCTCCTACACCTTC
CDR3: CASSEIRSSYTF
size: -
V: TRBV6-1
D: -
J: TRBJ1-2

DNA: TGTGCCAGTAGGCTCCCGGGTCCCTATCAGCCCCAGCATTTT
CDR3: CASRLPGPYQPQHF
size: -
V: TRBV19
D: -
J: TRBJ1-5

DNA: TGTGCCAGCAGCTTACCGTCGCGGGGTAGATACAATGAGCAGTTCTTC
CDR3: CASSLPSRGRYNEQFF
size: -
V: TRBV7-8
D: -
J: TRBJ2-1

DNA: TGTGCCAGCCAACCCCGGGACAGGAGTCAGCCCCAGCATTTT
CDR3: CASQPRDRSQPQHF
size: -
V: TRBV6-1
D: TRBD1
J: TRBJ1-5

DNA: TGCGCCAGCAACCAGGGGGCCTCCACAGATACGCAGTATTTT
CDR3: CASNQGASTDTQYF
size: -
V: TRBV4-3
D: TRBD1
J: TRBJ2-3

DNA: TGTGCCAGCAGTTTACTGGGAGTGGAGACCCAGTACTTC
CDR3: CASSLLGVETQYF
size: -
V: TRBV27
D: -
J: TRBJ2-5

DNA: TGTGCCAGCAGCCAAGACAGGGGGACTAGAGGGAACAATGAGCAGTTCTTC
CDR3: CASSQDRGTRGNNEQFF
size: -
V: TRBV4-2
D: -
J: TRBJ2-1

DNA: TGTGCCAGCAGTCCCGAAGGAGGGGGGAACGAAAAACTGTTTTTT
CDR3: CASSPEGGGNEKLFF
size: -
V: TRBV6-5
D: -
J: TRBJ1-4

DNA: TGCAGCGTTGTGGATACAGGCAACTATGGCTACACCTTC
CDR3: CSVVDTGNYGYTF
size: -
V: TRBV29-1
D: -
J: TRBJ1-2